A single sample is the source of the 9 T cell receptor beta chains below, sequenced in a study of blood T cell repertoires in COVID-19. Profiled with immunoSEQ multiplex PCR; TCRdb holds only in-frame clones, not every one. The sample consists of roughly 360,000 clones, about 87% of them appearing once. Material: PBMCs or T cells enriched from blood (not recorded which). The receptors were gathered from a man between 25 and 39 years old who had recovered from COVID-19.

The chain recombines TRBV7-9 with TRBJ1-5; D is unresolved. Deletions cut 0 bases from V and 3 bases from J, with 9 bases between. This CDR3 is 15 amino acids long. The germline CDR1 and CDR2 sequences are SEHNR and FQNEAQ (reference sequence). The CDR3, as DNA: TGTGCCAGCAGCTTAGCGTCGGGATTCAATCAGCCCCAGCATTTT. This translates into CASSLASGFNQPQHF. Looking up the rest from reference TRBV7-9 and TRBJ1-5 gives the full variable domain: DTGVSQNPRHKITKRGQNVTFRCDPISEHNRLYWYRQTLGQGPEFLTYFQNEAQLEKSRLLSDRFSAERPKGSFSTLEIQRTEQGDSAMYLCASSLASGFNQPQHFGDGTRLSIL.

The V and J genes are TRBV7-2 and TRBJ1-1; TRBD1 is a possible D gene (6 bases). There are 14 residues in the CDR3. V lost 0 bases and J 1 base, leaving 6 bases between the germline ends. Germline CDR1 SGHTA, CDR2 FQGNSA. The CDR3 region is CASSLATGNTEAFF. For the CDR3, the DNA is TGTGCCAGCAGCTTAGCGACAGGGAACACTGAAGCTTTCTTT.

J is TRBJ1-5 and V is TRBV11-2, with D perhaps TRBD1 (6 bases). V dropped 4 bases and J dropped 7 bases, with 11 bases sitting between them. This CDR3 comprises 13 residues. In germline, CDR1 is SGHAT, CDR2 FQNNGV. For the CDR3, the DNA is TGTGCCAGCAGCTCAGAGGGGGGACAGCCCCAGCATTTT. Residues: CASSSEGGQPQHF.

The chain uses TRBV19 and TRBJ1-3; no reliable D call. This CDR3 spans 15 amino acids. Trimming shortened V by 3 bases and J by 0 bases, and 9 bases separated the two germline ends. CDR1 is LNHDA, CDR2 SQIVND, per germline (reference sequence). CDR3 in amino acids: CASSIPWSSGNTIYF. Written as DNA, the CDR3 is TGTGCCAGTAGTATTCCCTGGAGCTCTGGAAACACCATATATTTT.

The chain joins TRBV19 to TRBJ1-2; D remains ambiguous. The germline V gene encodes CDR1 LNHDA and CDR2 SQIVND (reference sequence). The CDR3 length is 13 residues. Trimming cost V 4 bases and J 5 bases, with 11 bases left between them. CDR3 in DNA: TGTGCCAGTAGTACAACAGCTTCTTATGGCTACACCTTC. Protein product: CASSTTASYGYTF.

The CDR3 DNA reads TGTGCCACCAGTGCCTCCCCTCGGGGGGTCGAAAAACTGTTTTTT. It codes for CATSASPRGVEKLFF. This chain joins TRBV24-1 and TRBJ1-4; possibly TRBD1 for D (5 bases). Germline V gives CDR1 KGHDR, CDR2 SFDVKD. V lost 5 bases, J lost 8 bases, and 17 bases lay in between. The CDR3 is 15 residues long.

This chain joins TRBV5-1 and TRBJ1-4; 9 nucleotides line up with TRBD1. CDR3 length: 15 amino acids. Trimming at V came to 4 bases and at J to 8 bases, leaving 9 bases not matched to a gene. CDR1 SGHRS and CDR2 YFSETQ come from the germline V gene. The DNA of the CDR3 is TGCGCCAGCAGCGTGGACAGGGGCTCCCGCGAAAAACTGTTTTTT. Translating gives CASSVDRGSREKLFF.

The rearrangement joins TRBV27 to TRBJ2-1; D gene ambiguous. CDR3 size: 12 residues. Trimming took 8 bases from V and 8 from J, leaving 13 bases between them. Germline-derived CDR1 and CDR2 are MNHEY and SMNVEV (reference sequence). The CDR3 bases are TGTGCCAGCCCTAGGCGGATCTATGAGCAGTTCTTC. It yields the protein CASPRRIYEQFF.

This rearrangement joins TRBV5-1 to TRBJ2-5; perhaps TRBD2 as D (6 bases). Trimming removed 1 base at V and 5 bases at J, with 24 bases between. Germline CDR1 reads SGHRS; CDR2 reads YFSETQ. The CDR3 covers 18 residues. CDR3 in DNA: TGCGCCAGCAGCTTGAATCCGGGCGGGGCCTTAACCGGGGAGACCCAGTACTTC. Amino acids: CASSLNPGGALTGETQYF.